The clone carrying this TCR beta chain was picked up one time. The repertoire was sequenced with immunoSEQ multiplex PCR; TCRdb's copy has only in-frame clones and lacks some. The data contain around 200,000 clones, approximately 87% of them singletons. These data originate in a study of blood T cell repertoires in COVID-19. This CDR3 is built from 12 residues. CDR1 is SQVTM and CDR2 is ANQGSEA in the germline V gene. The V and J ends lost 3 bases and 0 bases respectively, with 5 bases between them. Specimen: peripheral blood. This chain links TRBV29-1 with TRBJ1-1; D unresolved. The sequence was collected from a woman aged 55-70 years with COVID-19, enrolled during active disease. In DNA form, the CDR3 reads TGCAGCGTTGACCGTCTGAACACTGAAGCTTTCTTT. Residues: CSVDRLNTEAFF.